This T cell receptor (beta chain) was retrieved from a study of cytomegalovirus exposure and HLA in healthy donors. Primers included in the PCR were 60 Vbeta and 13 Jbeta primers. Profiling relied on immunoSEQ multiplex PCR, and the TCRdb table lists in-frame clones only, not all of them. The top ten clones hold 2.1% of a sample with 150,000 to 170,000 clones, 74% of them seen once. Broader study findings: A missense variant in DCLRE1C was later tied to TCR beta V- and J-gene trimming.

Regarding this clone: Its antigen is currently unknown. Compared with germline, one end of the junction differs, possibly owing to a read error.

Nominal health characterized the donors when sampled, though unrecorded immune exposures were likely. Sequencing was performed on PBMCs. The sequence derives from a man aged 25 to 45 in good health and CMV-seronegative.

This CDR3 is CASKTGNQPQNF. The CDR3 nucleotides are TGCGCCAGCAAGACAGGGAATCAGCCCCAGAATTTT. V gene TRBV10-1 combines with J gene TRBJ1-5; TRBD1 matches at 7 bases. The CDR3 totals 12 residues. Germline lookup yields CDR1 WNHNN and CDR2 SYGVQD (reference sequence).